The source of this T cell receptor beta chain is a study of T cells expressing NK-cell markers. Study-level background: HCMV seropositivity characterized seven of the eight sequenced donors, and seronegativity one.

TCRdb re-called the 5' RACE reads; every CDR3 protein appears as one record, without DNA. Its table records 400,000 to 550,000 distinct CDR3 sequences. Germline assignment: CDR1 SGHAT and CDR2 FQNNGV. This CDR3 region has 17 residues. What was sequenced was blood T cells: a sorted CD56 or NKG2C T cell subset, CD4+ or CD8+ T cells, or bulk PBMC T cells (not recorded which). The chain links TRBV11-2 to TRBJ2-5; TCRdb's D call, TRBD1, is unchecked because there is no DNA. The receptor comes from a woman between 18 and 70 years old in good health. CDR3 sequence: CASSFRDPNIFQETQYF.